Presented here are 30 T cell receptor beta chains from one specimen sequenced in a study of neurological immune-mediated disorders. TCRdb reanalysed the 5' RACE reads using MiXCR and keeps one entry per CDR3 protein. Among roughly 100,000 distinct CDR3 sequences listed, 3.5% were seen once. The material sequenced was PBMCs. The receptors here all came from a woman aged 18-30 years with multiple sclerosis.

This clonotype was recorded many times. CDR3 in amino acids: CSALEDRENYEQYF. In nucleotides, the CDR3 is TGCAGTGCCTTAGAAGACAGGGAGAACTACGAGCAGTACTTC. The chain has TRBV20-1 and TRBJ2-7, with 7 bases matching TRBD1. Germline V lookup: CDR1 DFQATT, CDR2 SNEGSKA (reference sequence). Losses at the gene ends were 6 bases for V and 3 bases for J; bases not matched to a gene: 11. This CDR3 is 14 amino acids long.

In its sample, this clonotype was seen a few times. The V gene is TRBV12-3 or TRBV12-4, the J gene TRBJ2-1; D might be TRBD2 (5 bases). Between the trimmed V and J ends, which lost 5 bases and 3 bases, there was a span of 20 bases. The CDR3 contains 17 residues. The CDR3 spells CASSPAQIAWGYNEQFF. The DNA of the CDR3 is TGTGCCAGCAGTCCCGCTCAGATAGCGTGGGGCTACAATGAGCAGTTCTTC.

This clonotype was picked up many times. The J gene is TRBJ2-5, the V gene TRBV29-1; 8 positions agree with TRBD1. Germline CDR1 reads SQVTM; CDR2 reads ANQGSEA. V lost 5 bases to trimming and J lost 4 bases; unmatched junction nucleotides: 6. CDR3 size: 13 residues. The CDR3 bases are TGCAGCGTTTCCCAGGGGGCAGGAGAGACCCAGTACTTC. Protein: CSVSQGAGETQYF.

This clonotype was counted ten times or more. The chain carries TRBV5-1 and TRBJ2-6; no clear D gene. Germline loops: CDR1 SGHRS, CDR2 YFSETQ. This CDR3 has 15 residues. Trimming stripped 2 bases from V and 1 base from J, with 7 bases between. CDR3 coding DNA: TGCGCCAGCAGCTTAGATGGGTCTGGGGCCAACGTCCTGACTTTC. Its protein product is CASSLDGSGANVLTF.

This clonotype was observed many times. The V and J genes are TRBV4-3 and TRBJ2-5; D unresolved. CDR3 length: 14 amino acids. Looked up from germline, CDR1 is LGHNA and CDR2 is YSLEER. V was shortened by 0 bases and J by 3 bases, with 8 bases between the two germline ends. The CDR3 spells CASSQDLRKETQYF. The CDR3 coding sequence is TGCGCCAGCAGCCAAGATCTGAGGAAAGAGACCCAGTACTTC.

This clonotype was recorded many times. The chain couples TRBV5-1 to TRBJ1-4; unclear D gene. This CDR3 is built from 14 residues. The V end was cut by 1 base, the J end by 5 bases, with 9 bases between. Germline V gene sequence: CDR1 SGHRS, CDR2 YFSETQ. The chain's CDR3 is CASSLTEKNEKLFF. The DNA of the CDR3 is TGCGCCAGCAGCTTGACAGAGAAGAATGAAAAACTGTTTTTT.

This clonotype was recorded at least ten times. The chain couples TRBV27 to TRBJ2-1; no clear D. The germline CDR1 and CDR2 sequences are MNHEY and SMNVEV (reference sequence). This CDR3 has 13 residues. The CDR3 DNA reads as TGTGCTTCCCGTTTGAGATCCTACAATGAGCAGTTCTTC. It translates to CASRLRSYNEQFF.

This clonotype was counted ten times or more. The V call is TRBV7-6, the J call TRBJ2-7, with 8 bases lining up with TRBD1. V was pared by 0 bases and J by 2 bases, with 3 bases of the junction left unmatched. Germline CDR1 SGHVS, CDR2 FNYEAQ. This CDR3 is 15 amino acids long. This CDR3 reads CASSLAQGAAYEQYF. CDR3 DNA: TGTGCCAGCAGCTTAGCGCAGGGGGCCGCCTACGAGCAGTACTTC.

This clonotype has ten or more counts. The rearrangement uses TRBV4-3 and TRBJ2-7, with D uncertain. Germline assignment: CDR1 LGHNA and CDR2 YSLEER. The germline V and J ends were trimmed by 2 bases and 1 base, with 12 bases remaining between them. This CDR3 has 15 residues. The CDR3 DNA follows: TGCGCCAGCAGCCAACGGTTGGGCGAATCCTACGAGCAGTACTTC. Its translation is CASSQRLGESYEQYF.

This clonotype was counted many times. The rearrangement uses TRBV5-1 and TRBJ1-6; unclear D gene. The CDR3 loop spans 16 amino acids. The V end lost 6 bases, the J end lost 0 bases, and 13 bases lay between the germline ends. The V gene's germline CDR1 is SGHRS and CDR2 YFSETQ. The DNA for the CDR3 is TGCGCCAGCACCCGCGATAGGAGCTCCTATAATTCACCCCTCCACTTT. Amino acids: CASTRDRSSYNSPLHF.

This clonotype has at least ten counts. The V and J genes are TRBV12-3 or TRBV12-4 and TRBJ1-5, with 9 nucleotides matching TRBD1. This CDR3 has 15 residues. V gave up 7 bases and J gave up 2 bases; unmatched junction bases: 6. The CDR3 bases are TGTGCCAGCACCCGGACAGGGGCTGGCAATCAGCCCCAGCATTTT. Translation: CASTRTGAGNQPQHF.

This clonotype was seen at least ten times. Germline is not matched at one junction end, which may reflect a read error. V usage is TRBV7-9 and J usage is TRBJ2-7; D ambiguous. Germline V gene lookup returns CDR1 SEHNR and CDR2 FQNEAQ (reference sequence). CDR3 length: 11 residues. In nucleotides, the CDR3 is TGTGCCAGCAGCCCCTCCCACGAGCAGTACTTC. As protein: CASSPSHEQYF. Based on the CDR3 plus reference TRBV7-9 and TRBJ2-7, the full variable domain is DTGVSQNPRHKITKRGQNVTFRCDPISEHNRLYWYRQTLGQGPEFLTYFQNEAQLEKSRLLSDRFSAERPKGSFSTLEIQRTEQGDSAMYLCASSPSHEQYFGPGTRLTVT.

This clonotype was detected ten times or more. The chain is built from TRBV14 and TRBJ1-2, with 8 bases that match TRBD1. The CDR3 has 14 amino acids. CDR1 SGHDN and CDR2 FVKESK come from the germline V gene. The J segment lost 7 bases and the V segment lost 1 base, leaving 5 bases of the junction unmatched. CDR3 coding DNA: TGTGCCAGCAGCCAAGTTCAGGGGGCGCTTGGCTACACCTTC. Protein product: CASSQVQGALGYTF.

In its sample, this clonotype was seen many times. CDR3 sequence (DNA): TGTGCCAGCCAGACGGCGGGTCGAGAGACCCAGTACTTC. It is translated as CASQTAGRETQYF. The rearrangement joins TRBV6-2 or TRBV6-3 to TRBJ2-5; the D gene is possibly TRBD2 (5 bases). Per the germline V gene, CDR1 is MNHEY and CDR2 is SVGEGT. V gave up 8 bases and J gave up 4 bases, with 14 bases separating them. The CDR3 consists of 13 residues.

In this sample, this clonotype turned up many times. The genes are TRBV3-1 and TRBJ1-1; 8 nucleotides agree with TRBD1. The CDR3 consists of 14 residues. Germline loops: CDR1 LGHDT, CDR2 YNNKEL (reference sequence). V was clipped by 4 bases and J by 7 bases; unmatched bases: 8. Here the CDR3 reads CASSRLTGEVEAFF. The CDR3 region has the DNA TGTGCCAGCAGCCGCTTGACAGGGGAGGTTGAAGCTTTCTTT.

A few counts support this clonotype. A much larger clonotype is one base distant, so this may be a read error. V usage is TRBV19 and J usage is TRBJ1-5, with 8 bases aligning to TRBD1. Germline CDR1 LNHDA, CDR2 SQIVND (reference sequence). The CDR3 consists of 15 residues. The CDR3 DNA reads TGTGCCAGTAGTACCACAGGGGGGGCGGGTCAGCCCCAGAATTTT. This codes for CASSTTGGAGQPQNF.

This clonotype was counted at least ten times. V usage is TRBV5-8 and J usage is TRBJ2-1; 7 bases align to TRBD2. The CDR3 loop spans 16 amino acids. The trim removed 4 bases at V and 4 bases at J, leaving 11 bases unmatched. Germline V gene sequence: CDR1 SGHTS, CDR2 YDEGEE. CDR3 sequence: CASSPWRRELYNEQFF. The CDR3 DNA follows: TGTGCCAGCAGCCCTTGGCGGCGGGAGCTGTACAATGAGCAGTTCTTC.

A few counts support this clonotype. The J gene is TRBJ1-2, the V gene TRBV4-3, with a tentative D call TRBD1 (6 bases). Germline CDR1 and CDR2: LGHNA and YSLEER. CDR3 length equals 15 residues. V was pared by 3 bases and J by 0 bases, with 11 bases between. CDR3 sequence reads: CASSQTGGANYGYTF. CDR3 in DNA: TGCGCCAGCAGCCAGACAGGTGGTGCTAACTATGGCTACACCTTC.

Points on this clonotype: A much larger clone sits a single nucleotide away, making a read error possible. The chain joins TRBV11-2 to TRBJ2-3; no clear D. The CDR3 extends over 14 amino acids. CDR1 and CDR2 from the germline V gene are SGHAT and FQNNGV. The CDR3 DNA sequence: TGTGCCAGCAGCCTCTCGACCAGCACAGATAAGCAGTATTTT. Translated: CASSLSTSTDKQYF.

This clonotype was seen ten or more times. The chain recombines TRBV5-5 with TRBJ2-5; 9 bases are shared with TRBD2. CDR1 and CDR2 from the germline V gene are SGHKS and YYEKEE (reference sequence). CDR3 length equals 13 residues. V lost 4 bases and J lost 5; bases outside the gene matches: 3. The CDR3 protein is CASSRTSEETQYF. CDR3 coding DNA: TGTGCCAGCAGCCGGACTAGCGAGGAGACCCAGTACTTC.

This clonotype was seen repeatedly, ten times or more. The chain couples TRBV7-2 to TRBJ2-2; D not certain. The CDR3 extends over 15 amino acids. V was cut by 1 base and J by 5 bases, with 11 bases left in between. Looked up from germline, CDR1 is SGHTA and CDR2 is FQGNSA. The CDR3 sequence is CASSLGTRRTGELFF. CDR3 DNA: TGTGCCAGCAGCTTAGGGACCCGAAGGACCGGGGAGCTGTTTTTT.

This clonotype appeared many times. The CDR3 here is CASSQRTETSYGYTF. The CDR3 DNA is TGTGCCAGCAGCCAACGGACAGAAACTAGCTATGGCTACACCTTC. This chain uses TRBV7-2 with TRBJ1-2, with D perhaps TRBD1 (6 bases). The CDR3 is 15 amino acids. Germline CDR1 and CDR2: SGHTA and FQGNSA. The germline V and J ends were trimmed by 5 bases and 4 bases, with 17 bases remaining between them. The full variable domain, with the rest looked up from reference TRBV7-2 and TRBJ1-2, is GAGVSQSPSNKVTEKGKDVELRCDPISGHTALYWYRQSLGQGLEFLIYFQGNSAPDKSGLPSDRFSAERTGGSVSTLTIQRTQQEDSAVYLCASSQRTETSYGYTFGSGTRLTVV.

This clonotype appeared many times. The J gene is TRBJ2-1, the V gene TRBV7-2; TRBD2 matches at 9 bases. CDR1 and CDR2 from the germline V gene are SGHTA and FQGNSA. This CDR3 contains 12 residues. V was clipped by 4 bases and J by 10 bases; unmatched bases: 2. The CDR3 protein is CASSYSGREQFF. In DNA form, the CDR3 reads TGTGCCAGCAGCTATAGCGGGAGAGAGCAGTTCTTC.

At least ten counts were recorded for this clonotype. The chain is built from TRBV3-1 and TRBJ2-5, with D possibly matching TRBD1 (6 bases). Germline-derived CDR1 and CDR2 are LGHDT and YNNKEL (reference sequence). This CDR3 is 16 amino acids long. V lost 4 bases and J lost 3, with 18 bases in between. As DNA, the CDR3 is TGTGCCAGCAGCCTTCTTTCCGGGACAAAAAAAGAGACCCAGTACTTC. Encoded protein: CASSLLSGTKKETQYF.

In this sample, this clonotype turned up many times. This rearrangement joins TRBV5-1 to TRBJ1-5, with 7 bases fitting TRBD1. The CDR3 totals 19 residues. Germline CDR1 SGHRS, CDR2 YFSETQ. The V gene end was trimmed by 7 bases and the J gene end by 0 bases; junction bases not matched to a gene: 19. The CDR3 protein is CASRSYDRDRRYSNQPQHF. CDR3 nucleotide sequence: TGCGCCAGCCGCTCATATGACCGGGACAGAAGATATAGCAATCAGCCCCAGCATTTT.

This chain connects TRBV11-3 to TRBJ2-3, with D tentatively TRBD1 (5 bases). The CDR3 length is 14 residues. V lost 3 bases and J 2 bases, leaving 9 bases between the germline ends. CDR1 is SGHNT, CDR2 YENEEA, per germline. The CDR3, as DNA: TGTGCCAGCAGCTTCGGCAGGGCCACAGATACGCAGTATTTT. Amino acid sequence: CASSFGRATDTQYF.

This clonotype was seen at least ten times. The V and J genes are TRBV20-1 and TRBJ2-7; 8 nucleotides agree with TRBD2. The CDR3 spans 14 residues. V was pared by 5 bases and J by 1 base, with 7 bases of the junction left unmatched. The germline V gene encodes CDR1 DFQATT and CDR2 SNEGSKA (reference sequence). The DNA for the CDR3 is TGCAGTGCTTTTCCTGGACTAGCATCCTACGAGCAGTACTTC. Protein sequence: CSAFPGLASYEQYF.

This clonotype was counted many times. V usage is TRBV5-6 and J usage is TRBJ2-7; D ambiguous. Trimming stripped 0 bases from V and 1 base from J, with 5 bases between. Germline CDR1 SGHDT, CDR2 YYEEEE. This CDR3 has 13 residues. CDR3 residues: CASSLAASYEQYF. CDR3 nucleotide sequence: TGTGCCAGCAGCTTGGCCGCGTCCTACGAGCAGTACTTC.

This clonotype was recorded at least ten times. This chain uses TRBV7-2 with TRBJ1-5; D is perhaps TRBD1 (6 bases). V gave up 1 base and J gave up 2 bases, with 12 bases separating them. This CDR3 region has 16 residues. Germline loops: CDR1 SGHTA, CDR2 FQGNSA. The CDR3 loop reads CASSLEWGAGNQPQHF. CDR3 nucleotide sequence: TGTGCCAGCAGCTTAGAGTGGGGGGCTGGCAATCAGCCCCAGCATTTT.

This chain links TRBV5-1 with TRBJ2-7; a possible D gene is TRBD2 (5 bases). The CDR3 extends over 15 amino acids. Per the germline V gene, CDR1 is SGHRS and CDR2 is YFSETQ. With 1 base removed from V and 2 bases from J, the gap between germline ends came to 13 bases. CDR3 sequence reads: CASSLRGTGTYEQYF. The CDR3 DNA follows: TGCGCCAGCAGCTTGCGGGGTACGGGGACCTACGAGCAGTACTTC. The entire variable domain, with the rest obtained from reference TRBV5-1 and TRBJ2-7, is as follows: KAGVTQTPRYLIKTRGQQVTLSCSPISGHRSVSWYQQTPGQGLQFLFEYFSETQRNKGNFPGRFSGRQFSNSRSEMNVSTLELGDSALYLCASSLRGTGTYEQYFGPGTRLTVT.